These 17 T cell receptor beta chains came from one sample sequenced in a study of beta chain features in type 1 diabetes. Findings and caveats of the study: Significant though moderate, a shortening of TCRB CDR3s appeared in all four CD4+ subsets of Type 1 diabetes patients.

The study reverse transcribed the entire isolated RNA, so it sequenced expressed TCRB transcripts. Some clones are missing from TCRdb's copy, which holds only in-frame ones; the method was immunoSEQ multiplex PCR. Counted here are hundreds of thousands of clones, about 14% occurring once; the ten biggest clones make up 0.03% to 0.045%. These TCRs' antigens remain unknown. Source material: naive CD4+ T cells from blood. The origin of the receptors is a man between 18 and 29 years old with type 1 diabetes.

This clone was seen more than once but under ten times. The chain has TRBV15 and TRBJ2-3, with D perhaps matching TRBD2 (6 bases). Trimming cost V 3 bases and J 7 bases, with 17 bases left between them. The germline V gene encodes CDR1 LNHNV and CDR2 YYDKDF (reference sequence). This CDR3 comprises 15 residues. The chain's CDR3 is CATSSAGTPRYTQYF. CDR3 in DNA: TGTGCCACCAGCAGCGCCGGGACTCCCCGGTATACGCAGTATTTT.

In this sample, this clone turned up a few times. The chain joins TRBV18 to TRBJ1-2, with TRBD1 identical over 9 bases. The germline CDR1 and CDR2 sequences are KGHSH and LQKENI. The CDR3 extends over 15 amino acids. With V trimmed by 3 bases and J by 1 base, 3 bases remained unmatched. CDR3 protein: CASSPGQGVNYGYTF. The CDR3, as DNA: TGTGCCAGCTCACCGGGACAGGGAGTTAACTATGGCTACACCTTC.

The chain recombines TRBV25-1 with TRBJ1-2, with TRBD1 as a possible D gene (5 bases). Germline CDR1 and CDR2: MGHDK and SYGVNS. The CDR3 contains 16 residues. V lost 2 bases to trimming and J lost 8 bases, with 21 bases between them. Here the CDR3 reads CASSEPASGEADGYTF. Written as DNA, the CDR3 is TGTGCCAGCAGTGAACCCGCTTCGGGGGAGGCGGACGGCTACACCTTC.

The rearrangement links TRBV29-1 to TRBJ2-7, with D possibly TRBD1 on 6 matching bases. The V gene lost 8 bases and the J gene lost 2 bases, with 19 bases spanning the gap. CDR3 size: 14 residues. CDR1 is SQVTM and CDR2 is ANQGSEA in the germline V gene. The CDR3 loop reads CSPDPRTDTYEQYF. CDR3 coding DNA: TGCAGCCCGGACCCCAGGACAGATACCTACGAGCAGTACTTC.

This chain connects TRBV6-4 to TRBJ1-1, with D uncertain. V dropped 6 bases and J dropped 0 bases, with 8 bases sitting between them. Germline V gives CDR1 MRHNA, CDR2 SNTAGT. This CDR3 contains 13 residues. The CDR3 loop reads CASSTEVNTEAFF. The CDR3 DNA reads TGTGCCAGCAGCACAGAGGTGAACACTGAAGCTTTCTTT.

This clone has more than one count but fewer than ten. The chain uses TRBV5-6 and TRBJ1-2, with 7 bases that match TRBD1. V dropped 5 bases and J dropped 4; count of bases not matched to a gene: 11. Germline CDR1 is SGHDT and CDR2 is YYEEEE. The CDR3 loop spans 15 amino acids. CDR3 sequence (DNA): TGTGCCAGCAGTCACGGGACAGAGGTTGGCTATGGCTACACCTTC. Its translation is CASSHGTEVGYGYTF.

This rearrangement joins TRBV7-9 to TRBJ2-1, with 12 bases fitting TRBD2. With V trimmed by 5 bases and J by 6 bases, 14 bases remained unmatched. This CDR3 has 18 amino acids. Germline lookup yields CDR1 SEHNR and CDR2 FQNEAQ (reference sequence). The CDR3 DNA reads TGTGCCAGCAGCGCGACTAGCGGGAGAGGAGGGCTTTTCAATGAGCAGTTCTTC. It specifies CASSATSGRGGLFNEQFF. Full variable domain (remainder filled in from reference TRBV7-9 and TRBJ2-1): DTGVSQNPRHKITKRGQNVTFRCDPISEHNRLYWYRQTLGQGPEFLTYFQNEAQLEKSRLLSDRFSAERPKGSFSTLEIQRTEQGDSAMYLCASSATSGRGGLFNEQFFGPGTRLTVL.

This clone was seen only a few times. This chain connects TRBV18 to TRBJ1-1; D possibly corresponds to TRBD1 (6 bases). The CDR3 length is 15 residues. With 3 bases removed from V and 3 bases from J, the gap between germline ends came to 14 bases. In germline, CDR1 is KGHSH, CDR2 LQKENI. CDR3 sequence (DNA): TGTGCCAGCTCACCGACAGGCGGTGCATACACTGAAGCTTTCTTT. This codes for CASSPTGGAYTEAFF.

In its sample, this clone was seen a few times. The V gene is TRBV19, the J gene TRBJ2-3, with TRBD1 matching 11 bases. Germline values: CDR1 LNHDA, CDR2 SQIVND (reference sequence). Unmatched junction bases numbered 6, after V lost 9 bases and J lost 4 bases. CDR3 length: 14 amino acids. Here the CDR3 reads CASRTGGASDTQYF. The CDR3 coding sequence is TGTGCCAGCCGGACAGGGGGCGCCTCAGATACGCAGTATTTT.

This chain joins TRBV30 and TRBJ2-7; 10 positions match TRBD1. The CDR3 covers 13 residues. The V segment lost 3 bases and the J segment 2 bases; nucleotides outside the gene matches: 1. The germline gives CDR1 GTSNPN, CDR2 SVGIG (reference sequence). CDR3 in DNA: TGTGCCTGGAGGACAGGGGGCCCCTACGAGCAGTACTTC. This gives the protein CAWRTGGPYEQYF.

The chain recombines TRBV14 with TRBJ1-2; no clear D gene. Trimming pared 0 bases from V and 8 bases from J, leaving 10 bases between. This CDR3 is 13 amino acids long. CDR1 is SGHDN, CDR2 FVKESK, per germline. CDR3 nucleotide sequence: TGTGCCAGCAGCCAAGACCGGGCAAGGGGCTACACCTTC. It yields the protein CASSQDRARGYTF.

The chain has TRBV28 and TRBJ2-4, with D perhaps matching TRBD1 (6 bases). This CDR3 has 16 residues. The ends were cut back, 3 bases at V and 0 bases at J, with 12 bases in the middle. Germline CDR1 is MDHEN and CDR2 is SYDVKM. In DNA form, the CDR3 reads TGTGCCAGCAGTTTCCAGGGGAGAGTAGCCAAAAACATTCAGTACTTC. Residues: CASSFQGRVAKNIQYF.

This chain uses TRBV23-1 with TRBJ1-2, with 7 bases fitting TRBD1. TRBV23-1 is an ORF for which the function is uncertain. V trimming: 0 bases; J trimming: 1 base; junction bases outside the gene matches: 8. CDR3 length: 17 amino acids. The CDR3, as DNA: TGCGCCAGCAGTCAATCGGACAGGTGGCCCGATAACTATGGCTACACCTTC. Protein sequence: CASSQSDRWPDNYGYTF.

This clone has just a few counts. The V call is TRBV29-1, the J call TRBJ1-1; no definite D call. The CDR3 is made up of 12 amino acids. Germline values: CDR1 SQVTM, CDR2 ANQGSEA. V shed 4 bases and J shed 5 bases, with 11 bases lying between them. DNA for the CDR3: TGCAGCGTTGCATCAGCGGGAACTGAAGCTTTCTTT. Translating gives CSVASAGTEAFF.

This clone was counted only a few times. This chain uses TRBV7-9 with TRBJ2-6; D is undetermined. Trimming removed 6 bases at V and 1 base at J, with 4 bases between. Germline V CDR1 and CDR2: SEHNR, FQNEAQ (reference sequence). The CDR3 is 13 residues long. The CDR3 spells CASRGSGANVLTF. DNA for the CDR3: TGTGCCAGCAGAGGGTCTGGGGCCAACGTCCTGACTTTC.

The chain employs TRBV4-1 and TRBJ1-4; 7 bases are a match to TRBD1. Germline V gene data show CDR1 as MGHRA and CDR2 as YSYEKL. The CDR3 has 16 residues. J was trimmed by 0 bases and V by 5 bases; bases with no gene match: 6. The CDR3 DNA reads TGCGCCAGCAGCGCAGCAGGGGGTACAACTAATGAAAAACTGTTTTTT. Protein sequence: CASSAAGGTTNEKLFF.

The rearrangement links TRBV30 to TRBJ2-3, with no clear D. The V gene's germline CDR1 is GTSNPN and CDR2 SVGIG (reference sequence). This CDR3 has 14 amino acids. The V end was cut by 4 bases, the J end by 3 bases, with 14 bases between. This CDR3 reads CAWTVGYRTDTQYF. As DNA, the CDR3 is TGTGCCTGGACTGTGGGCTATCGTACAGATACGCAGTATTTT.